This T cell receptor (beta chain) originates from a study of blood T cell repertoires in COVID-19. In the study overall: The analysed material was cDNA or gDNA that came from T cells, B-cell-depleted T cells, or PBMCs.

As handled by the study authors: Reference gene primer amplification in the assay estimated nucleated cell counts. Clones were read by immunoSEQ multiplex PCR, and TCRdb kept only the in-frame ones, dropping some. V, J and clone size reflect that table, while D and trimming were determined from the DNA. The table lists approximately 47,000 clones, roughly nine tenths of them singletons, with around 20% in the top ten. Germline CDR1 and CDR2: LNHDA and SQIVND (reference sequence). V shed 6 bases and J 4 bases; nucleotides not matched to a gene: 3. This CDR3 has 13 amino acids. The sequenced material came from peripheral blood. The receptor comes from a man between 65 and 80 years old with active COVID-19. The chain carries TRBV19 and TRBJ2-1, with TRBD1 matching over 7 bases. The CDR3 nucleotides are TGTGCCAGTAGCATGACAGGGTACAATGAGCAGTTCTTC. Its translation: CASSMTGYNEQFF.